The 26 T cell receptor beta chains reported below all come from one sample, sequenced in a study of CD8+ T cells in alopecia areata. The sequencing template was cDNA reverse transcribed from extracted RNA. Libraries were prepared by immunoSEQ multiplex PCR; TCRdb keeps only in-frame clonotypes and omits some of them. The sample consists of a few hundred thousand clones, approximately 57% of them appearing once. Treatment here: oral pan-JAK inhibitor, 5-10 mg twice daily. The sequenced sample was CD4+ T cells sorted from blood, obtained at week 4, from a patient treated with tofacitinib. These receptors originate from a human donor with alopecia areata.

There are a few counts of this clone. The chain links TRBV5-6 to TRBJ2-5; 9 bases are a match to TRBD1. Germline V CDR1 and CDR2: SGHDT, YYEEEE. V trimming: 6 bases; J trimming: 3 bases; junction bases outside the gene matches: 6. The CDR3 spans 14 residues. CDR3 amino acids: CASTLQGAEETQYF. The DNA for the CDR3 is TGTGCCAGCACCCTACAGGGGGCGGAAGAGACCCAGTACTTC.

This chain joins TRBV29-1 and TRBJ1-1, with D perhaps TRBD1 (5 bases). This CDR3 is 13 amino acids long. Germline CDR1 is SQVTM and CDR2 is ANQGSEA. The V and J ends lost 4 bases and 0 bases respectively, with 9 bases between them. Here the CDR3 DNA reads TGCAGCGTTGGACAGACCTTGAACACTGAAGCTTTCTTT. Protein sequence: CSVGQTLNTEAFF.

V and J are TRBV30 and TRBJ1-4, with D unresolved. The CDR3 length is 12 residues. Germline V gives CDR1 GTSNPN, CDR2 SVGIG (reference sequence). The V end was cut by 5 bases, the J end by 8 bases, with 12 bases between. In DNA, the CDR3 is TGTGCCTGGGGGGAGTCTCTAGAAAAACTGTTTTTT. Protein product: CAWGESLEKLFF.

This chain uses TRBV4-3 with TRBJ2-3; no firm D call. The CDR3 sequence is 14 residues long. V was cut by 1 base and J by 2 bases, with 7 bases left in between. The germline V gene has CDR1 LGHNA and CDR2 YSLEER. CDR3 region: CASSQVVDTDTQYF. The CDR3 nucleotides are TGCGCCAGCAGCCAAGTCGTGGACACAGATACGCAGTATTTT.

The V gene is TRBV7-9, the J gene TRBJ1-2, with D possibly matching TRBD1 (6 bases). Per germline, CDR1 SEHNR and CDR2 FQNEAQ (reference sequence). The CDR3 is made up of 13 amino acids. V dropped 1 base and J dropped 6 bases, with 9 bases sitting between them. In DNA, the CDR3 is TGTGCCAGCAGCTTAGACAGGGTTGATGGCTACACCTTC. Its protein product is CASSLDRVDGYTF.

In regard to this clone: The sample contains more than one DNA sequence encoding this CDR3. V usage is TRBV30 and J usage is TRBJ2-5, with TRBD2 identical over 15 bases. Germline trimming cut 3 bases from V and 5 bases from J; bases unmatched to any gene: 1. The CDR3 has 14 amino acids. Germline assignment: CDR1 GTSNPN and CDR2 SVGIG (reference sequence). Here the CDR3 DNA reads TGTGCCTGGAGCGGGACTAGCGGGGGGGAGACCCAGTACTTC. This encodes CAWSGTSGGETQYF.

The V call is TRBV7-2, the J call TRBJ2-1, with D perhaps TRBD2 (6 bases). The ends were cut back, 4 bases at V and 7 bases at J, with 14 bases in the middle. Germline assignment: CDR1 SGHTA and CDR2 FQGNSA. The CDR3 has 14 amino acids. CDR3: CASSSPSGGNEQFF. Written as DNA, the CDR3 is TGTGCCAGCAGCTCACCCTCTGGGGGGAATGAGCAGTTCTTC.

This rearrangement joins TRBV23-1 to TRBJ1-1; D not certain. TRBV23-1 qualifies as an ORF whose function is uncertain. This CDR3 is built from 14 residues. The V end lost 0 bases, the J end lost 2 bases, and 7 bases lay between the germline ends. This chain's CDR3 is CASSQSRGNTEAFF. The CDR3 bases are TGCGCCAGCAGTCAATCGCGGGGAAACACTGAAGCTTTCTTT.

The chain couples TRBV2 to TRBJ2-7; possible D gene TRBD1, 5 bases. Trimming stripped 7 bases from V and 6 bases from J, with 13 bases between. This CDR3 is built from 12 residues. Germline V gene sequence: CDR1 SNHLY, CDR2 FYNNEI. CDR3: CASNRQNCEQYF. The CDR3 DNA reads as TGTGCCAGCAACAGACAGAACTGCGAGCAGTACTTC.

The chain carries TRBV5-6 and TRBJ2-5; D may be TRBD2 (5 bases). The CDR3 is 14 amino acids. V lost 4 bases and J 4 bases, leaving 14 bases between the germline ends. From germline, CDR1 is SGHDT and CDR2 YYEEEE. The CDR3 nucleotides read TGTGCCAGCAGCCAAGCGGTTTTGCGAGAGACCCAGTACTTC. Amino acid sequence: CASSQAVLRETQYF.

The gene calls are TRBV7-2 and TRBJ1-5; D is unclear. CDR1 SGHTA and CDR2 FQGNSA come from the germline V gene. The length of the CDR3 is 13 residues. The ends were cut back, 5 bases at V and 4 bases at J, with 9 bases in the middle. The CDR3 sequence: CASSHGVNQPQHF. Written as DNA, the CDR3 is TGTGCCAGCAGCCATGGGGTGAATCAGCCCCAGCATTTT.

CDR3 nucleotides: TGCGCCAGCAGTCAGCAGACAAACAGGGTGGGAGGCTACACCTTC. Translating gives CASSQQTNRVGGYTF. The rearrangement links TRBV23-1 to TRBJ1-2, with D possibly TRBD1 on 6 matching bases. TRBV23-1 falls under the ORF class, with uncertain function. V lost 3 bases and J 8 bases, leaving 19 bases between the germline ends. This CDR3 is 15 amino acids long.

V gene TRBV29-1 combines with J gene TRBJ2-4; possible D gene TRBD1, 5 bases. Germline V CDR1 and CDR2: SQVTM, ANQGSEA. The ends were cut back, 6 bases at V and 0 bases at J, with 15 bases in the middle. The CDR3 is 15 amino acids. CDR3 DNA: TGCAGCGTCATTTCTGCTAGGGGAGCCAAAAACATTCAGTACTTC. Encoded protein: CSVISARGAKNIQYF.

Concerning this clone itself: This may come from a read error, since a much larger clone is one base off. The rearrangement uses TRBV7-8 and TRBJ1-6; 7 bases fit TRBD1. J lost 4 bases, V lost 4 bases, and 1 base had no gene match. CDR3 size: 14 residues. Germline V gene sequence: CDR1 SGHVS, CDR2 FQNEAQ. The CDR3 spells CASSSGQYNSPLHF. The CDR3 nucleotides read TGTGCCAGCAGCTCGGGACAGTATAATTCACCCCTCCACTTT.

V is TRBV29-1 and J is TRBJ2-3, with D perhaps matching TRBD1 (6 bases). Trimming pared 6 bases from V and 0 bases from J, leaving 10 bases between. The germline CDR1 and CDR2 sequences are SQVTM and ANQGSEA. The CDR3 has 13 residues. CDR3 protein: CSVPGQSTDTQYF. The CDR3 nucleotides are TGCAGCGTGCCGGGACAAAGCACAGATACGCAGTATTTT.

The rearrangement uses TRBV4-3 and TRBJ1-5; D is uncertain. V was shortened by 0 bases and J by 4 bases, with 7 bases between the two germline ends. This CDR3 region has 14 residues. Looked up from germline, CDR1 is LGHNA and CDR2 is YSLEER. The CDR3 is CASSQDMLNQPQHF. CDR3 coding DNA: TGCGCCAGCAGCCAAGATATGCTGAATCAGCCCCAGCATTTT.

The genes are TRBV30 and TRBJ2-6, with D possibly matching TRBD1 (5 bases). With 4 bases removed from V and 0 bases from J, the gap between germline ends came to 22 bases. Germline V CDR1 and CDR2: GTSNPN, SVGIG (reference sequence). This CDR3 contains 19 residues. The CDR3 here is CAWMGSWGAIDSGANVLTF. DNA of the CDR3: TGTGCCTGGATGGGTAGTTGGGGCGCAATCGACTCTGGGGCCAACGTCCTGACTTTC.

The V gene is TRBV4-3, the J gene TRBJ2-3; D is perhaps TRBD2 (6 bases). This CDR3 is built from 16 residues. Germline-derived CDR1 and CDR2 are LGHNA and YSLEER. V was pared by 0 bases and J by 3 bases, with 13 bases between. In DNA form, the CDR3 reads TGCGCCAGCAGCCAAGATCCTAGCGTATGGACAGATACGCAGTATTTT. It specifies CASSQDPSVWTDTQYF.

The chain recombines TRBV9 with TRBJ2-7, with 11 bases fitting TRBD2. With 0 bases clipped from V and 1 base from J, the junction kept 12 bases outside the gene matches. The CDR3 extends over 19 amino acids. Germline V gives CDR1 SGDLS, CDR2 YYNGEE. As DNA, the CDR3 is TGTGCCAGCAGCGTAGTGATAGCGGGGGGGACGAGTCCATCCTACGAGCAGTACTTC. Translated, it gives CASSVVIAGGTSPSYEQYF.

The V and J genes are TRBV7-2 and TRBJ2-7, with D maybe TRBD1 (5 bases). Germline V CDR1 and CDR2: SGHTA, FQGNSA. The CDR3 totals 14 residues. V lost 4 bases to trimming and J lost 3 bases, with 13 bases between them. CDR3 DNA: TGTGCCAGCAGCTACGCCCTGACAGACTACGAGCAGTACTTC. Translation: CASSYALTDYEQYF.

The genes are TRBV2 and TRBJ2-2, with unresolved D. CDR3 length equals 14 residues. The V end was cut by 2 bases, the J end by 4 bases, with 8 bases between. The germline CDR1 and CDR2 sequences are SNHLY and FYNNEI. In DNA form, the CDR3 reads TGTGCCAGCAGTGAACTGACCAGCACCGGGGAGCTGTTTTTT. This gives the protein CASSELTSTGELFF.

This clone came up a few times. The rearrangement uses TRBV19 and TRBJ2-6; D uncertain. The V end lost 7 bases, the J end lost 0 bases, and 4 bases lay between the germline ends. From germline, CDR1 is LNHDA and CDR2 SQIVND (reference sequence). The CDR3 loop spans 13 amino acids. Here the CDR3 reads CASTPSGANVLTF. In DNA, the CDR3 is TGTGCCAGTACCCCCTCTGGGGCCAACGTCCTGACTTTC.

The CDR3 nucleotides are TGTGCCTGGAGTGGGTGGGGGAGCTCCTACAATGAGCAGTTCTTC. It specifies CAWSGWGSSYNEQFF. V is TRBV30 and J is TRBJ2-1; D could derive from TRBD1 or TRBD2 (5 bases each). Per the germline V gene, CDR1 is GTSNPN and CDR2 is SVGIG (reference sequence). V lost 1 base and J lost 0, with 10 bases in between. The CDR3 has 15 residues.

The sample holds a few counts of this clone. The V and J genes are TRBV6-1 and TRBJ1-5; D might be TRBD1 (6 bases). Deletions cut 10 bases from V and 2 bases from J, with 12 bases between. The CDR3 sequence is 13 residues long. Germline CDR1 and CDR2: MNHNS and SASEGT. The CDR3 spells CATRTAGNQPQHF. DNA for the CDR3: TGTGCCACTCGGACAGCTGGCAATCAGCCCCAGCATTTT.

This clone was detected only a few times. The same CDR3 arises from other DNA sequences in this sample as well. The chain uses TRBV29-1 and TRBJ1-6; 7 nucleotides agree with TRBD1. The CDR3 loop spans 12 amino acids. CDR1 and CDR2 (germline): SQVTM, ANQGSEA. The trim removed 6 bases at V and 6 bases at J, leaving 2 bases unmatched. For the CDR3, the DNA is TGCAGCGTCCGACAGGGTAATTCACCCCTCCACTTT. Translated: CSVRQGNSPLHF. The full variable domain, with the rest looked up from reference TRBV29-1 and TRBJ1-6, is SAVISQKPSRDICQRGTSLTIQCQVDSQVTMMFWYRQQPGQSLTLIATANQGSEATYESGFVIDKFPISRPNLTFSTLTVSNMSPEDSSIYLCSVRQGNSPLHFGNGTRLTVT.

J is TRBJ2-1 and V is TRBV29-1; no definite D call. V lost 4 bases, J lost 5 bases, and 12 bases lay in between. Germline-derived CDR1 and CDR2 are SQVTM and ANQGSEA. CDR3 length: 13 residues. CDR3 bases: TGCAGCGTTGGGAGCTCCGCTGACAATGAGCAGTTCTTC. Its protein is CSVGSSADNEQFF.